This T cell receptor (beta chain) comes out of a study of blood T cells in healthy people across ages. Regarding this clonotype: Its matching antigen is unknown. The junction and the germline gene differ at one end; a read error may be behind it.

The CDR3 spans 11 residues. In germline, CDR1 is DFQATT, CDR2 SNEGSKA (reference sequence). It was with a sample-barcoded 5' primer and a J-beta primer mix that a second PCR of roughly 7 to 12 cycles was run. Via MiXCR, TCRdb re-called the 5' RACE reads, giving one row per CDR3 protein. The sample yields around 870,000 distinct CDR3 sequences, around 28% seen once. Study findings and constraints: Getting older went along with TCR beta diversity per million T cells dropping roughly linearly.

This TCR came from an elderly woman in good health. V usage is TRBV20-1 and J usage is TRBJ2-6; no reliable D call. Input material: blood. The CDR3 DNA reads as TGCAGTGCTAGAGTGGCCAACGCCCTGACTTTC. Translation gives CSARVANALTF.